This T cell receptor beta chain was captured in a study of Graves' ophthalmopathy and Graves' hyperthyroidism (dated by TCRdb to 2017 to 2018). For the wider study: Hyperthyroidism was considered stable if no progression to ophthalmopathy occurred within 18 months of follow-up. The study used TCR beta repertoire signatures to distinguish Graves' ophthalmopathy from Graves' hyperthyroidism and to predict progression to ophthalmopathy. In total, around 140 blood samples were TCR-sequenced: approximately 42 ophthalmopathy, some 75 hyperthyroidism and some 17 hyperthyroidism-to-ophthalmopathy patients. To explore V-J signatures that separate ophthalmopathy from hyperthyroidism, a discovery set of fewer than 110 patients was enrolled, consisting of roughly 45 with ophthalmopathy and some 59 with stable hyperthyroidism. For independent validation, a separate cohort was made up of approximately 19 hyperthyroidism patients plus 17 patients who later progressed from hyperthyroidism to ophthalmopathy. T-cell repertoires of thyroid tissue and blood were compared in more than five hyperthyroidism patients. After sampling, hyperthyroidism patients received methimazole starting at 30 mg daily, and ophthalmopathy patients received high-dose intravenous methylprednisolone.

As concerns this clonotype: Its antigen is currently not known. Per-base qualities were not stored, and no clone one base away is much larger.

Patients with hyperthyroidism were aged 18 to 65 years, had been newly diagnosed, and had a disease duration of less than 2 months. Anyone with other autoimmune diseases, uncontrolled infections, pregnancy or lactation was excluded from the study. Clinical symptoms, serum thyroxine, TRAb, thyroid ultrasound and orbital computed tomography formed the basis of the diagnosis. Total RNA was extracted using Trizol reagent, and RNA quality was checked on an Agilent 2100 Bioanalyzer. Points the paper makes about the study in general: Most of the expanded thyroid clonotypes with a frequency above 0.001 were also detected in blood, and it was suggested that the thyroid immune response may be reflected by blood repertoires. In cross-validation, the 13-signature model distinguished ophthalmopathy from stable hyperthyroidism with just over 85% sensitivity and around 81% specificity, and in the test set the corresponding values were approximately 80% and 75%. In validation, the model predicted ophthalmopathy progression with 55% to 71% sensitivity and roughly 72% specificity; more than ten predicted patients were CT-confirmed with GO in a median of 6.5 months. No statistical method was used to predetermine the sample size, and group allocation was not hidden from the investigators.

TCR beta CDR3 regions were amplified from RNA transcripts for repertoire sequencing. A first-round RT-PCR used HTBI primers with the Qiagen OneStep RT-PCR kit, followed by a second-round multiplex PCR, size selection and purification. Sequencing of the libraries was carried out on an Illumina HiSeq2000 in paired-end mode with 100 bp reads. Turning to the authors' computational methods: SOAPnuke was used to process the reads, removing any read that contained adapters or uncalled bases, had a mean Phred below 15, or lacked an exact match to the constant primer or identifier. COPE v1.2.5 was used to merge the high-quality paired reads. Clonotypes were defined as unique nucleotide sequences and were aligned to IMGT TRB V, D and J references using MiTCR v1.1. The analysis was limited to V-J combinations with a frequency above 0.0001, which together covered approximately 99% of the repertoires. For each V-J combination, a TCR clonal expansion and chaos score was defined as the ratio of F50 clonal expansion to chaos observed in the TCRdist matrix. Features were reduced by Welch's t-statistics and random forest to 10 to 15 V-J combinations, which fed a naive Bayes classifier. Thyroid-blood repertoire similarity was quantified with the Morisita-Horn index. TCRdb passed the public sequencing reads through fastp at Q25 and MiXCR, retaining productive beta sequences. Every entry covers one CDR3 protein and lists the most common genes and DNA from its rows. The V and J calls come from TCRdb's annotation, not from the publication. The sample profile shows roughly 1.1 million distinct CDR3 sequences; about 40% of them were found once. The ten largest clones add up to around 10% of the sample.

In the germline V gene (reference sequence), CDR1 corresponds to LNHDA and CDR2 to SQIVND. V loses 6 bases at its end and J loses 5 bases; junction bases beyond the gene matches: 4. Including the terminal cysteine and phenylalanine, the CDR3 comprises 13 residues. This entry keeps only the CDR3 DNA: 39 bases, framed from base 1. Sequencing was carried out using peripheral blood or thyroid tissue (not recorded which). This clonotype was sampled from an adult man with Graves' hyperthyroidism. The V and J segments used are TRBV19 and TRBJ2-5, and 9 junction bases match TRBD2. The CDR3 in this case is CASRDSGSETQYF. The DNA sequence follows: TGTGCCAGTAGGGATAGCGGGAGTGAGACCCAGTACTTC.